This TCR beta chain appears in the sequencing data of a study of T cell repertoires in cytomegalovirus infection. About the research overall: A matching HLA type, together with CMV infection, was signaled by public TCR beta signatures.

MiXCR, run by TCRdb on the reads, gives a single entry per CDR3 protein. The repertoire includes some 450,000 distinct CDR3 sequences, approximately 33% of them detected once, and approximately 13% sits in the top ten. Per germline, CDR1 LNHDA and CDR2 SQIVND (reference sequence). The CDR3 totals 15 residues. Trimming removed 3 bases from V and 3 bases from J, with 14 bases in between. This clonotype was recorded a few times. Its antigen is not known. Study-level points and caveats: HLA-C-restricted, CMV-specific TCR beta clonotypes were dominant ex vivo. Pooled public TCR beta family frequency picked out CMV carriers with the relevant HLA.

Material for sequencing was PBMCs. The clonotype originates from a human donor in good health (CMV status not recorded). Some clones in this sample may be carry-over from other donors' samples. The chain carries TRBV19 and TRBJ1-1; a possible D gene is TRBD1 (5 bases). Here the CDR3 DNA reads TGTGCCAGTAGTATGAGCGCTGGGGCTGACACTGAAGCTTTCTTT. As protein: CASSMSAGADTEAFF.